Included here is one T cell receptor (beta chain) sequence, with context. Its cognate antigen is unknown. This specimen belongs to a study of cytomegalovirus exposure and HLA in healthy donors. The PCR employed 60 Vbeta primers together with 13 Jbeta primers. Produced via immunoSEQ multiplex PCR; TCRdb's table is partial and in-frame only. The sample comprises some 170,000 clones, under 85% of which are singletons, and over 2% rests with the top ten. Notes on the study in general: Based on reports, TCR beta sequences accurately predicted HLA-A and HLA-B alleles for most subjects.

The sequencing sample was made of PBMCs. This TCR was sampled from a human donor in good health.

The CDR3 loop is CSAYTAGTSGANVLTF. Written as DNA, the CDR3 is TGCAGCGCTTATACAGCAGGAACCTCTGGGGCCAACGTCCTGACTTTC. This chain links TRBV29-1 with TRBJ2-6; D remains unclear. CDR1 and CDR2 (germline): SQVTM, ANQGSEA. Trimming took off 7 bases at V and 0 bases at J, with 16 bases between the two ends. CDR3 length: 16 residues. Full variable domain (remainder filled in from reference TRBV29-1 and TRBJ2-6): SAVISQKPSRDICQRGTSLTIQCQVDSQVTMMFWYRQQPGQSLTLIATANQGSEATYESGFVIDKFPISRPNLTFSTLTVSNMSPEDSSIYLCSAYTAGTSGANVLTFGAGSRLTVL.